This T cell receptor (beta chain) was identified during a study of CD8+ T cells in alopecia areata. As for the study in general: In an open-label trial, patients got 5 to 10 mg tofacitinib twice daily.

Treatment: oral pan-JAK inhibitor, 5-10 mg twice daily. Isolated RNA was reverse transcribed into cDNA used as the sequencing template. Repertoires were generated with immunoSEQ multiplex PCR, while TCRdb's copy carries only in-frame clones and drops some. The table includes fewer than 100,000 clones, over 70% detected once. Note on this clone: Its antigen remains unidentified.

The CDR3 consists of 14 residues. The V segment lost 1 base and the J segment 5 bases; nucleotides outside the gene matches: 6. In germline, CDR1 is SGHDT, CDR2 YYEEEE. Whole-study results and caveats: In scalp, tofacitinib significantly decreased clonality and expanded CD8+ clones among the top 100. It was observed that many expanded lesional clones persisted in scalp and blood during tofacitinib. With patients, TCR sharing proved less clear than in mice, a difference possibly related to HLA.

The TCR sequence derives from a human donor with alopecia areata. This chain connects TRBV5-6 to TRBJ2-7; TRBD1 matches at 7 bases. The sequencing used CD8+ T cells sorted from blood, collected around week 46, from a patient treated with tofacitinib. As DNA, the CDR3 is TGTGCCAGCAGCTTGTCGGGACAGACCAACGAGCAGTACTTC. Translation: CASSLSGQTNEQYF.